This T cell receptor (beta chain) was obtained from a study of shared clonotypes between healthy human individuals. Study-level results: A few donors showed sharing of 4.5% to 6% of naive CD4 clonotypes. Clonotypes shared by all four donors outscored non-shared clonotypes in generation probability.

V lost 7 bases, J lost 8 bases, and 3 bases stayed unmatched. Germline V CDR1 and CDR2: SQVTM, ANQGSEA. The CDR3 has 13 amino acids. With regard to this clone: Its antigen remains unknown.

Here immunoSEQ multiplex PCR was the method, and the copy in TCRdb shows in-frame clones only, minus some. Of 190,000 or so clones listed, 65% to 80% are singletons. The material sequenced was memory CD4+ T cells sorted from blood. Described subset: CD45RA-negative fraction. This clonotype originated in a man aged 25-40 years in good health. The chain links TRBV29-1 to TRBJ2-1; 15 positions match TRBD2. DNA of the CDR3: TGCAGCGCCGGACTAGCGGGAGGGGATGAGCAGTTCTTC. This sequence encodes CSAGLAGGDEQFF.